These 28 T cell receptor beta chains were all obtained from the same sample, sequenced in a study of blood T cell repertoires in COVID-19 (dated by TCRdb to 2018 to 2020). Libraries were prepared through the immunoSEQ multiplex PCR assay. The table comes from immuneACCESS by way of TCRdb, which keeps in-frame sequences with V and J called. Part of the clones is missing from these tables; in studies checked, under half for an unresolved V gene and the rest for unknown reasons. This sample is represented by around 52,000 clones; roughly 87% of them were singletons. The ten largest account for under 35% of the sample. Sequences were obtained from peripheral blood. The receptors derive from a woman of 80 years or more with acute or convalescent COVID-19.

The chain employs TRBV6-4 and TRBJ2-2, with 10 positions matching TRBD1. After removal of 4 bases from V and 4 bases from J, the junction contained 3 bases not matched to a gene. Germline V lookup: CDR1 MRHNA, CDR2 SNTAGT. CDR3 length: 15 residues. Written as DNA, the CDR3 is TGTGCCAGCAGTGTGGACAGGGGGATCACCGGGGAGCTGTTTTTT. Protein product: CASSVDRGITGELFF.

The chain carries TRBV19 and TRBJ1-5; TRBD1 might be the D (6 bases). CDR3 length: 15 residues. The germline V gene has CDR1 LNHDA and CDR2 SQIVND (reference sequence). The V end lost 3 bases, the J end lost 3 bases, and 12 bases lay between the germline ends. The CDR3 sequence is CASSIRGELNQPQHF. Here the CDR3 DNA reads TGTGCCAGTAGTATCAGGGGCGAGCTCAATCAGCCCCAGCATTTT.

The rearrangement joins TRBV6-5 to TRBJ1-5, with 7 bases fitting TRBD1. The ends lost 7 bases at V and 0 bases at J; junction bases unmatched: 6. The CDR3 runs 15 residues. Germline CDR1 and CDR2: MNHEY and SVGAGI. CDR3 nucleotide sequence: TGTGCCAGCAAGGCAGGGGGTTATAGCAATCAGCCCCAGCATTTT. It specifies CASKAGGYSNQPQHF.

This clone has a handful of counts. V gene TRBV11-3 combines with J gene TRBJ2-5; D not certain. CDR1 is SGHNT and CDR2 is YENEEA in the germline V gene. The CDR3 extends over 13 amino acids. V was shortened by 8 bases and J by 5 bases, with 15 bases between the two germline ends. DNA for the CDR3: TGTGCCAGCGCACTTTCCTACCGGGAGACCCAGTACTTC. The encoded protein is CASALSYRETQYF.

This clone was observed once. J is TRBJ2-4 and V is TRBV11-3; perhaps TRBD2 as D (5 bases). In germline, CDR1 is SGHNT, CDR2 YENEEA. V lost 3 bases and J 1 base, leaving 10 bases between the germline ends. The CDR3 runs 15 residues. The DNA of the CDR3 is TGTGCCAGCAGCTTTAGGTCGGGGGCCAAAAACATTCAGTACTTC. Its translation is CASSFRSGAKNIQYF. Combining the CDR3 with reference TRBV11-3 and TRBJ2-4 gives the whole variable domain EAGVVQSPRYKIIEKKQPVAFWCNPISGHNTLYWYLQNLGQGPELLIRYENEEAVDDSQLPKDRFSAERLKGVDSTLKIQPAELGDSAVYLCASSFRSGAKNIQYFGAGTRLSVL.

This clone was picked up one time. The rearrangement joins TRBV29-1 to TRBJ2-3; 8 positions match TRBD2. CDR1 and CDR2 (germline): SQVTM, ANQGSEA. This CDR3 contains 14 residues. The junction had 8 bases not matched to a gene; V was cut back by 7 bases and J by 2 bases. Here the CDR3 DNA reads TGCAGCGCAAGAGCGCGGGGGGTCACAGATACGCAGTATTTT. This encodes CSARARGVTDTQYF.

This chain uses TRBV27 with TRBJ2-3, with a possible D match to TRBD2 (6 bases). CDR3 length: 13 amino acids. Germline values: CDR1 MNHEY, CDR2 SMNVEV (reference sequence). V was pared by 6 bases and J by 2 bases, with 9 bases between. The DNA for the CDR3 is TGTGCCAGCAGGGGGAGGAACACAGATACGCAGTATTTT. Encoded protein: CASRGRNTDTQYF.

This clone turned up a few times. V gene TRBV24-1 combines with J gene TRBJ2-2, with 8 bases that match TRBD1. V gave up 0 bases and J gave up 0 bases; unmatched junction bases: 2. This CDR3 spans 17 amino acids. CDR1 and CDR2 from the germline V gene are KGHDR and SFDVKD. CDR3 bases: TGTGCCACCAGTGATTTGGGGGACAGGACGAACACCGGGGAGCTGTTTTTT. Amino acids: CATSDLGDRTNTGELFF.

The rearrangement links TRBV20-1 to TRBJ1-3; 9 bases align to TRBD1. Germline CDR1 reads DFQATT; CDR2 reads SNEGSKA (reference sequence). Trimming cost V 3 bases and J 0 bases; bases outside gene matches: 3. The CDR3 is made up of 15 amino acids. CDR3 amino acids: CSASGTGLSGNTIYF. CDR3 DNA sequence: TGCAGTGCTAGTGGGACAGGGCTCTCTGGAAACACCATATATTTT.

CDR3 sequence: CASGDRGDEQYV. The CDR3 DNA sequence: TGTGCCAGCGGAGACAGGGGCGACGAGCAGTACGTC. The chain combines TRBV6-5 with TRBJ2-7, with 8 nucleotides matching TRBD1. V lost 8 bases, J lost 5 bases, and 5 bases stayed unmatched. CDR3 length: 12 residues. Germline CDR1 is MNHEY and CDR2 is SVGAGI.

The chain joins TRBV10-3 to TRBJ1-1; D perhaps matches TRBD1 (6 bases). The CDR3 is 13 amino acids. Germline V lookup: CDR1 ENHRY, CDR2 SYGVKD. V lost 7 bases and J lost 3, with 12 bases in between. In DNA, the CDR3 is TGTGCCATCAACAGGGAGGGGGACACTGAAGCTTTCTTT. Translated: CAINREGDTEAFF.

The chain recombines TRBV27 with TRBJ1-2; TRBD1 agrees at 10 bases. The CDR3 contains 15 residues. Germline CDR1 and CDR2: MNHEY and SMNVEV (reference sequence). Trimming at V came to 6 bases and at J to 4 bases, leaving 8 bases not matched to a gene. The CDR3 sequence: CASRSGTGDIYGYTF. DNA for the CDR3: TGTGCCAGCAGATCGGGGACAGGGGATATCTATGGCTACACCTTC.

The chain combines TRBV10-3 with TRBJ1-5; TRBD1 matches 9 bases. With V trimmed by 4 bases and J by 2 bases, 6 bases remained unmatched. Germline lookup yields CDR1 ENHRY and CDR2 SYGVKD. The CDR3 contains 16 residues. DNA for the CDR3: TGTGCCATCAGTGCTACAGGGGGCGGCGGCAATCAGCCCCAGCATTTT. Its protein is CAISATGGGGNQPQHF.

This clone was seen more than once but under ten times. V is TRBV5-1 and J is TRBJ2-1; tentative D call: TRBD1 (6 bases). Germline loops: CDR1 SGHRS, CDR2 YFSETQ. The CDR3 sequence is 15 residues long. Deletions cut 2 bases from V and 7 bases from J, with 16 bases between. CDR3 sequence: CASSFGSTGWNEQFF. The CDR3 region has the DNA TGCGCCAGCAGCTTTGGGTCAACAGGGTGGAATGAGCAGTTCTTC.

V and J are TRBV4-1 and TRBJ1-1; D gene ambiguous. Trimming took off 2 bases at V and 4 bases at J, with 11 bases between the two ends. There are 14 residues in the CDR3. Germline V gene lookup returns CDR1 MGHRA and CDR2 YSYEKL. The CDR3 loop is CASSQSIGITEAFF. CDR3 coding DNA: TGCGCCAGCAGCCAATCAATCGGTATCACTGAAGCTTTCTTT.

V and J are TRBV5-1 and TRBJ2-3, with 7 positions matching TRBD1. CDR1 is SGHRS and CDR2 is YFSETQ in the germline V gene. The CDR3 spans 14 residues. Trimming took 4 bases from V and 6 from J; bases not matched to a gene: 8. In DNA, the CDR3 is TGCGCCAGCAGCCTGGGACAGTCGGCCGATACGCAGTATTTT. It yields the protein CASSLGQSADTQYF.

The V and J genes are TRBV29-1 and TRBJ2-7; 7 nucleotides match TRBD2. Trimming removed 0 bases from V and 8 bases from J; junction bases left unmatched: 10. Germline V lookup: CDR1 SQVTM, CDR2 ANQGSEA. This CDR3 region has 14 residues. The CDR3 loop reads CSVEDLLGGSKQYF. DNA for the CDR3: TGCAGCGTTGAAGATCTGTTGGGGGGGTCGAAGCAGTACTTC.

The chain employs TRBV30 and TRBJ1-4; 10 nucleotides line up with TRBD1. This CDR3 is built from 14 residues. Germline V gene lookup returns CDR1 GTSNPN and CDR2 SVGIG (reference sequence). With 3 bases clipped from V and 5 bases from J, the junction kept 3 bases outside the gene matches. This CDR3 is CAWSLDRGNEKLFF. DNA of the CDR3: TGTGCCTGGAGCCTGGACAGGGGGAATGAAAAACTGTTTTTT.

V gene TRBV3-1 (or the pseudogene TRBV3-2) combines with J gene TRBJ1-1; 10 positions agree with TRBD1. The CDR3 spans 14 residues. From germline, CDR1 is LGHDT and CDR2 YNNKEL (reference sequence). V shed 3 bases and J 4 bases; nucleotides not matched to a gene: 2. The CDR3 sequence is CASSHRDRGTEAFF. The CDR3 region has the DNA TGTGCCAGCAGCCACCGGGACAGGGGCACTGAAGCTTTCTTT.

CDR3 loop: CASSPPGSTGELFF. In DNA, the CDR3 is TGTGCCAGCTCACCACCAGGGAGCACCGGGGAGCTGTTTTTT. This chain joins TRBV18 and TRBJ2-2; TRBD2 might be the D (5 bases). The CDR3 loop spans 14 amino acids. CDR1 and CDR2 (germline): KGHSH, LQKENI. Trimming removed 0 bases from V and 4 bases from J, with 6 bases in between.

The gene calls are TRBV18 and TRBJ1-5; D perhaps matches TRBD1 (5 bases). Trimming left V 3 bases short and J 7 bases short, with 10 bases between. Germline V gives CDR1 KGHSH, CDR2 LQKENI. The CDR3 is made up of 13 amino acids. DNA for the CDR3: TGTGCCAGCTCACCCAGCGGGGGGCAGCCCCAGCATTTT. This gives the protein CASSPSGGQPQHF.

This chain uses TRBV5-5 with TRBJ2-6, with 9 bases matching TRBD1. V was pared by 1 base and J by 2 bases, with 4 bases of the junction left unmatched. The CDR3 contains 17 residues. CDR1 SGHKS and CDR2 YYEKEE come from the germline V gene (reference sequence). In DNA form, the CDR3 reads TGTGCCAGCAGCTTGAGGACAGGGGCTGCTGGGGCCAACGTCCTGACTTTC. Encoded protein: CASSLRTGAAGANVLTF.

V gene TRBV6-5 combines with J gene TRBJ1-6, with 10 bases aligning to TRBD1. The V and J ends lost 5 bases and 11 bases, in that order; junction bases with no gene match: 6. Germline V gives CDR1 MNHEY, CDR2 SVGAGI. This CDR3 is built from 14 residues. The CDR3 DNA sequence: TGTGCCAGCAGTAATCCGGGACAGGGGACACCCCTCCACTTT. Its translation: CASSNPGQGTPLHF.

CDR3 sequence: CASGQGWNTGELFF. The CDR3 DNA follows: TGTGCCAGCGGACAGGGTTGGAACACCGGGGAGCTGTTTTTT. The gene calls are TRBV6-5 and TRBJ2-2; 8 positions agree with TRBD1. The V and J ends lost 8 bases and 1 base, in that order; junction bases with no gene match: 3. The CDR3 runs to 14 residues. Per germline, CDR1 MNHEY and CDR2 SVGAGI.

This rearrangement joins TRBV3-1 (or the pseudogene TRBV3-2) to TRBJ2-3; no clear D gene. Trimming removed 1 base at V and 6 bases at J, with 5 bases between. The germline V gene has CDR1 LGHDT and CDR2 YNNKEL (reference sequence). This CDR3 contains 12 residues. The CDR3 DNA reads TGTGCCAGCAGCCAAGCCCTGGATACGCAGTATTTT. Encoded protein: CASSQALDTQYF.

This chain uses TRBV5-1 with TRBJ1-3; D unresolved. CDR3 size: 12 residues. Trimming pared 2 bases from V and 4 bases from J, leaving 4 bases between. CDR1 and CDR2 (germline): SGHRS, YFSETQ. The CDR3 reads CASSFAGNTIYF. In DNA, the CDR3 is TGCGCCAGCAGCTTCGCGGGAAACACCATATATTTT.

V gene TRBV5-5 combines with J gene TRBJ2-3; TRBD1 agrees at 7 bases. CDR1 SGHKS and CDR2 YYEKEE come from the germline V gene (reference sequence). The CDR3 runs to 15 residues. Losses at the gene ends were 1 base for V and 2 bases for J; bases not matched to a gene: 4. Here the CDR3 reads CASSLTGVVTDTQYF. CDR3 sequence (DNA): TGTGCCAGCAGCTTGACAGGGGTTGTCACAGATACGCAGTATTTT.

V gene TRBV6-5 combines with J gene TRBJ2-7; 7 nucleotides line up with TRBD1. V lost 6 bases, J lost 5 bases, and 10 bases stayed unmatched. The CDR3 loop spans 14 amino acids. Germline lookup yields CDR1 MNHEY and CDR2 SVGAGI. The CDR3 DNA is TGTGCCAGCAGCTTCCCGGGCAGGGGGAACGAGCAGTACTTC. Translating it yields CASSFPGRGNEQYF.